This entry lists 20 T cell receptor beta chains sequenced from one sample in a study of cytomegalovirus exposure and HLA in healthy donors. The PCR used 60 Vbeta and 13 Jbeta primers. Repertoires were generated with immunoSEQ multiplex PCR, while TCRdb's copy carries only in-frame clones and drops some. This table holds about 190,000 clones, about 85% found once. Material for sequencing was PBMCs. The source is a boy under 10 years old in good health and CMV-seronegative.

The chain links TRBV7-9 to TRBJ2-6; D is perhaps TRBD1 (5 bases). Germline CDR1 is SEHNR and CDR2 is FQNEAQ (reference sequence). The CDR3 runs 14 residues. The V end lost 5 bases, the J end lost 4 bases, and 9 bases lay between the germline ends. DNA of the CDR3: TGTGCCAGCAGCCCAAGACAGGGGGCCAACGTCCTGACTTTC. This gives the protein CASSPRQGANVLTF.

The chain has TRBV19 and TRBJ1-2; weak D call: TRBD1 (5 bases). This CDR3 contains 13 residues. V lost 7 bases and J 7 bases, leaving 16 bases between the germline ends. The germline gives CDR1 LNHDA, CDR2 SQIVND (reference sequence). In nucleotides, the CDR3 is TGTGCCAGTAACCCATTGAGACAGCTTGGCTACACCTTC. Translating it yields CASNPLRQLGYTF.

The CDR3: CASSLSGVSEKLFF. Here the CDR3 DNA reads TGTGCCAGCAGCTTGTCGGGGGTAAGCGAAAAACTGTTTTTT. The V call is TRBV5-6, the J call TRBJ1-4, with a weak D call TRBD1 (5 bases). Germline lookup yields CDR1 SGHDT and CDR2 YYEEEE. The V end was cut by 1 base, the J end by 8 bases, with 12 bases between. This CDR3 has 14 residues.

The chain recombines TRBV9 with TRBJ2-6, with 7 bases that match TRBD1. The V gene end was trimmed by 2 bases and the J gene end by 0 bases; junction bases not matched to a gene: 5. CDR1 is SGDLS, CDR2 YYNGEE, per germline. There are 17 residues in the CDR3. The CDR3 loop is CASSVGTAISGANVLTF. The CDR3 bases are TGTGCCAGCAGCGTTGGGACAGCTATCTCTGGGGCCAACGTCCTGACTTTC.

The rearrangement links TRBV28 to TRBJ2-1, with D possibly TRBD2 on 6 matching bases. This CDR3 has 15 amino acids. V lost 7 bases to trimming and J lost 11 bases, with 24 bases between them. Germline loops: CDR1 MDHEN, CDR2 SYDVKM. CDR3 loop: CASTGSGTVPPKQFF. CDR3 sequence (DNA): TGTGCCAGCACAGGGTCCGGGACTGTACCGCCCAAGCAGTTCTTC.

V is TRBV2 and J is TRBJ2-1; 11 nucleotides match TRBD2. V shed 7 bases and J 2 bases; nucleotides not matched to a gene: 7. The CDR3 sequence is 16 residues long. Germline V gene data show CDR1 as SNHLY and CDR2 as FYNNEI. The CDR3 DNA sequence: TGTGCCAGCATTCCATTTAGCGGGGGGGCCTACAATGAGCAGTTCTTC. Translating gives CASIPFSGGAYNEQFF.

The chain carries TRBV6-5 and TRBJ2-7, with D maybe TRBD2 (6 bases). The CDR3 contains 14 residues. CDR1 MNHEY and CDR2 SVGAGI come from the germline V gene. Deletions cut 2 bases from V and 3 bases from J, with 11 bases between. The CDR3 bases are TGTGCCAGCAGTTACGTAGCGGATCACTACGAGCAGTACTTC. This translates into CASSYVADHYEQYF.

This clone was recorded only once. The chain is built from TRBV19 and TRBJ1-1; D remains unclear. CDR1 and CDR2 from the germline V gene are LNHDA and SQIVND (reference sequence). The CDR3 contains 13 residues. The V end lost 7 bases, the J end lost 5 bases, and 14 bases lay between the germline ends. The CDR3 nucleotides are TGTGCCAGTACGAGGGCTAGAGGTACTGAAGCTTTCTTT. It translates to CASTRARGTEAFF. The complete variable domain, with remaining parts taken from reference TRBV19 and TRBJ1-1, reads DGGITQSPKYLFRKEGQNVTLSCEQNLNHDAMYWYRQDPGQGLRLIYYSQIVNDFQKGDIAEGYSVSREKKESFPLTVTSAQKNPTAFYLCASTRARGTEAFFGQGTRLTVV.

The chain has TRBV5-6 and TRBJ1-1, with D perhaps matching TRBD1 (5 bases). The CDR3 totals 13 residues. CDR1 and CDR2 from the germline V gene are SGHDT and YYEEEE. Trimming stripped 5 bases from V and 2 bases from J, with 10 bases between. CDR3 DNA: TGTGCCAGCAGGCGGGACCGAAACACTGAAGCTTTCTTT. Encoded protein: CASRRDRNTEAFF.

The rearrangement uses TRBV23-1 and TRBJ1-5; D gene unclear. TRBV23-1 is an open reading frame whose function is uncertain. Trimming removed 4 bases at V and 2 bases at J, with 9 bases between. The length of the CDR3 is 14 residues. The CDR3: CASSRSSGNQPQHF. The CDR3 DNA sequence: TGCGCCAGCAGTCGATCCTCGGGCAATCAGCCCCAGCATTTT.

J is TRBJ2-3 and V is TRBV6-1; 7 bases line up with TRBD2. The CDR3 is 15 residues long. Trimming at V came to 6 bases and at J to 0 bases, leaving 6 bases not matched to a gene. Germline CDR1 MNHNS, CDR2 SASEGT. The CDR3 is CASSPWDYSTDTQYF. The CDR3 DNA sequence: TGTGCCAGCAGCCCCTGGGACTATAGCACAGATACGCAGTATTTT.

The gene calls are TRBV7-3 and TRBJ2-7; 7 nucleotides match TRBD2. Germline CDR1 and CDR2: SGHTA and FQGTGA. This CDR3 is built from 13 residues. Trimming took 2 bases from V and 4 from J; bases not matched to a gene: 2. CDR3 bases: TGTGCCAGCAGCTTAGCGGGAGAATACGAGCAGTACTTC. It is translated as CASSLAGEYEQYF.

The chain links TRBV10-3 to TRBJ1-2, with 8 bases matching TRBD1. Unmatched junction bases numbered 5, after V lost 5 bases and J lost 3 bases. CDR3 length: 14 residues. CDR1 and CDR2 from the germline V gene are ENHRY and SYGVKD. This chain's CDR3 is CAISSTGADYGYTF. The CDR3 nucleotides read TGTGCCATCAGTTCGACAGGGGCGGACTATGGCTACACCTTC.

This chain links TRBV5-6 with TRBJ1-2; D is undetermined. V was trimmed by 4 bases and J by 8 bases, leaving 9 bases between them. The V gene's germline CDR1 is SGHDT and CDR2 YYEEEE. This CDR3 contains 11 residues. CDR3 sequence reads: CASSRGKGYTF. CDR3 sequence (DNA): TGTGCCAGCAGCAGAGGGAAGGGCTACACCTTC.

The chain carries TRBV29-1 and TRBJ2-3; a possible D gene is TRBD2 (5 bases). Germline values: CDR1 SQVTM, CDR2 ANQGSEA. Trimming pared 6 bases from V and 0 bases from J, leaving 10 bases between. The CDR3 loop spans 13 amino acids. CDR3 residues: CSVAGRSTDTQYF. The CDR3 coding sequence is TGCAGCGTAGCTGGGAGAAGCACAGATACGCAGTATTTT.

The chain joins TRBV6-1 to TRBJ2-5; 10 bases align to TRBD1. CDR1 is MNHNS, CDR2 SASEGT, per germline. V was pared by 6 bases and J by 11 bases, with 9 bases of the junction left unmatched. The CDR3 extends over 13 amino acids. The CDR3 is CASSRDRGEEQYF. CDR3 sequence (DNA): TGTGCCAGCAGCCGGGACAGGGGCGAAGAGCAGTACTTC.

The chain is built from TRBV5-1 and TRBJ2-2, with 8 bases lining up with TRBD1. Trimming at V came to 3 bases and at J to 0 bases, leaving 1 base not matched to a gene. This CDR3 has 15 residues. CDR1 is SGHRS and CDR2 is YFSETQ in the germline V gene. The CDR3 here is CASSSDRANTGELFF. The DNA for the CDR3 is TGCGCCAGCAGCTCGGACAGGGCGAACACCGGGGAGCTGTTTTTT. Full variable domain (missing parts from reference TRBV5-1 and TRBJ2-2): KAGVTQTPRYLIKTRGQQVTLSCSPISGHRSVSWYQQTPGQGLQFLFEYFSETQRNKGNFPGRFSGRQFSNSRSEMNVSTLELGDSALYLCASSSDRANTGELFFGEGSRLTVL.

This clone was detected once. The chain recombines TRBV7-9 with TRBJ2-5; D may be TRBD2 (5 bases). The V gene's germline CDR1 is SEHNR and CDR2 FQNEAQ (reference sequence). This CDR3 is built from 15 residues. V was cut by 8 bases and J by 5 bases, with 21 bases left in between. Here the CDR3 reads CASGGPNPRRETQYF. In DNA, the CDR3 is TGTGCCAGCGGCGGGCCAAATCCCCGCAGGGAGACCCAGTACTTC.

The rearrangement joins TRBV6-5 to TRBJ2-5, with 10 bases that match TRBD2. CDR1 is MNHEY, CDR2 SVGAGI, per germline. This CDR3 is built from 15 residues. V lost 0 bases, J lost 4 bases, and 2 bases stayed unmatched. The CDR3 sequence: CASSYSTSGRETQYF. Here the CDR3 DNA reads TGTGCCAGCAGTTACTCGACTAGCGGGCGAGAGACCCAGTACTTC.

This clone appeared a single time. This chain links TRBV6-1 with TRBJ2-3; 7 nucleotides match TRBD1. The trim removed 2 bases at V and 0 bases at J, leaving 5 bases unmatched. The CDR3 consists of 16 residues. The V gene's germline CDR1 is MNHNS and CDR2 SASEGT. The CDR3 loop is CASSERGLRSTDTQYF. In nucleotides, the CDR3 is TGTGCCAGCAGTGAAAGGGGGCTGAGGAGCACAGATACGCAGTATTTT.